Listed below are T cell receptor beta chains from one sample, sequenced in a study of blood T cell repertoires in COVID-19. The data were produced by immunoSEQ multiplex PCR, yet TCRdb's version contains in-frame clones alone and is incomplete. The table lists around 170,000 clones, about 80% of them singletons. Material for sequencing was PBMCs or T cells enriched from blood (not recorded which). All receptors come from a man in his forties or fifties who had recovered from COVID-19. The CDR3 runs from the conserved cysteine through the conserved F or W. D genes are given only for firm matches. A clone size is listed for some rows: how often the clone was seen (once, few, many), or a class if it is expanded.

J gene	clone size	V gene	D gene	CDR3 DNA	CDR3 protein
TRBJ1-1	-	TRBV7-9	-	TGTGCCAGCAGCCCCCTCTCCAGGACTTTGAACACTGAAGCTTTCTTT	CASSPLSRTLNTEAFF
TRBJ1-2	-	TRBV9	TRBD1	TGTGCCAGCAGCTCGCCGGGACAGGGGAATGGCTACACCTTC	CASSSPGQGNGYTF
TRBJ1-6	-	TRBV6-5	TRBD1	TGTGCCTCCAGCAGGGGACAGGGGCTTCCACCCCTCCACTTT	CASSRGQGLPPLHF
TRBJ1-5	-	TRBV5-1	-	TGCGCCAGCAGCTTGGGCGGCGATCAGCCCCAGCATTTT	CASSLGGDQPQHF
TRBJ1-4	-	TRBV28	-	TGTGCCAGCCGATGGCCAACTAATGAAAAACTGTTTTTT	CASRWPTNEKLFF
TRBJ1-6	-	TRBV12-3/TRBV12-4	-	TGTGCCAGCAGTTTAATCTTGGAGTCACCCCTCCACTTT	CASSLILESPLHF
TRBJ1-2	-	TRBV30	-	TGTGCCTGCCACAGGGACGTCTATGGCTACACCTTC	CACHRDVYGYTF
TRBJ2-5	once	TRBV5-1	TRBD1	TGCGCCAGCAGCATCGGACAGGTGGAGACCCAGTACTTC	CASSIGQVETQYF
TRBJ1-2	-	TRBV3-1/TRBV3-2	-	TGTGCCAGCAGCCAAGGGACAGTCAAAGGCGGCTACACCTTC	CASSQGTVKGGYTF
TRBJ1-6	-	TRBV11-2	TRBD1	TGTGCCAGCAGCTCGGCTTCATCAGGGGGTAGTAATTCACCCCTCCACTTT	CASSSASSGGSNSPLHF
TRBJ2-3	few	TRBV19	TRBD2	TGTGCCAGTAGTCGGGCCCTAGCGGCTAGCACAGATACGCAGTATTTT	CASSRALAASTDTQYF
TRBJ2-7	few	TRBV7-6	-	TGTGCCAGCAGCTTAGGGGTAACAGCCTACGAGCAGTACTTC	CASSLGVTAYEQYF
TRBJ2-5	-	TRBV18	TRBD1	TGTGCCAGCTCACCATCCGGGACAGTGACGGAGACCCAGTACTTC	CASSPSGTVTETQYF
TRBJ2-1	few	TRBV7-8	TRBD1	TGTGCCAGCACCGGGACAGCCTCCTACAATGAGCAGTTCTTC	CASTGTASYNEQFF
TRBJ1-2	-	TRBV3-1/TRBV3-2	TRBD1	TGTGCCAGCAGCCGGGACAGGGGGCAATGGGGCTACACCTTC	CASSRDRGQWGYTF
TRBJ2-1	-	TRBV14	TRBD2	TGTGCCAGCAGCCACGGAGCGGGGGGGCTTCCTGAGCAGTTCTTC	CASSHGAGGLPEQFF
TRBJ2-7	-	TRBV11-2	TRBD1	TGTGCCAGCAGCTTAGATATTATGGGGAAGACAGGGAGCTACGAGCAGTACTTC	CASSLDIMGKTGSYEQYF
TRBJ2-5	-	TRBV6-2/TRBV6-3	TRBD1	TGTGCCAGCAGCCGAGGGACAGCGGAGACCCAGTACTTC	CASSRGTAETQYF
TRBJ1-5	-	TRBV10-2	-	TGCGCCAGCAGTGAGGGACAGAGCAATCAGCCCCAGCATTTT	CASSEGQSNQPQHF
TRBJ1-2	-	TRBV18	TRBD1	TGTGCCAGCTCACCTGCCGGGACAGGGATCTCTATTGCTGGCTACACCTTC	CASSPAGTGISIAGYTF
TRBJ1-4	-	TRBV10-3	-	TGTGCCATCAGTGAACCCAGTGCAACTAATGAAAAACTGTTTTTT	CAISEPSATNEKLFF
TRBJ1-2	-	TRBV3-1/TRBV3-2	-	TGTGCCAGCAGCCAAGGACAGACCTATGGCTACACCTTC	CASSQGQTYGYTF
TRBJ1-4	-	TRBV10-1	TRBD1	TGCGCCAGCAGTCGGACAGGGCTAAGGGAAAAACTGTTTTTT	CASSRTGLREKLFF
TRBJ1-5	-	TRBV2	TRBD1	TGTGCCAGCAATCCGGCAGGGGGTTGGGAGCCCCAGCATTTT	CASNPAGGWEPQHF
TRBJ1-5	-	TRBV28	TRBD1	TGTGCCGCAGCCAGGGGGAAGGGCAATCAGCCCCAGCATTTT	CAAARGKGNQPQHF
TRBJ2-2	-	TRBV6-5	-	TGTGCCAGCAGGACGGGAAACACCGGGGAGCTGTTTTTT	CASRTGNTGELFF
TRBJ1-5	-	TRBV15	-	TGTGCCACCAGCAGAGGACAGGATGGTCAGCCCCAGCATTTT	CATSRGQDGQPQHF
TRBJ2-7	-	TRBV11-2	-	TGTGCCAGCAGCTTACATACTACCTCCTACGAGCAGTACTTC	CASSLHTTSYEQYF
TRBJ2-7	-	TRBV28	-	TGTGCCAGCAGTCCCGGACAGAACCACGAGCAGTACTTC	CASSPGQNHEQYF
TRBJ2-3	-	TRBV18	-	TGTGCCAGCTCACCCCGTACTAGCAGTAGCACAGATACGCAGTATTTT	CASSPRTSSSTDTQYF
TRBJ2-2	many	TRBV4-1	-	TGCGCCAGCAGCCGCCGGGATTTGAACACCGGGGAGCTGTTTTTT	CASSRRDLNTGELFF
TRBJ2-2	once	TRBV12-5	TRBD2	TGTGCTAGTGGTACCGGACTAGCGGGGGGCACCGGGGAGCTGTTTTTT	CASGTGLAGGTGELFF
TRBJ1-1	-	TRBV5-1	TRBD1	TGCGCCAGCAGCACGGGACAGGGAGGCGTGGGAGCTTTCTTT	CASSTGQGGVGAFF
TRBJ1-1	-	TRBV2	-	TGTGCCAGCAGCCCCAATGGATTAATGGGGAGGTCCGAAGCTTTCTTT	CASSPNGLMGRSEAFF
TRBJ1-3	-	TRBV12-1	-	TGTGCCAGCAGCTTTGATCCGACTAACCCTCTCAGCTCTGGAAACACCATATATTTT	CASSFDPTNPLSSGNTIYF
TRBJ2-1	-	TRBV28	-	TGTGCCAGCAGTTTAAGCGCAGGGCTGGGATCACTGCACAATGAGCAGTTCTTC	CASSLSAGLGSLHNEQFF
TRBJ2-1	-	TRBV29-1	-	TGCAGCGCGCAGGGTTCTCGCTACAATGAGCAGTTCTTC	CSAQGSRYNEQFF
TRBJ1-1	-	TRBV7-9	TRBD1	TGTGCCAGCAGCCCCCGGGACAGGGGGCCAAAAGACACTGAAGCTTTCTTT	CASSPRDRGPKDTEAFF
TRBJ1-2	once	TRBV3-1/TRBV3-2	-	TGTGCCAGCAGCCAAGACGGGGGGCGAGGCTACACCTTC	CASSQDGGRGYTF
TRBJ1-3	-	TRBV30	TRBD1	TGTGCCTTCCGGGACCAATCCTACAGGGGTGGAAACACCATATATTTT	CAFRDQSYRGGNTIYF